The rows below give T cell receptor beta chains drawn from one sample of a study of T cell responses to AZD1222 COVID-19 vaccine. TCRdb's copy holds only in-frame clones and misses some; the assay was immunoSEQ multiplex PCR. The table includes 160,000 or so clones, just over 90% detected once. The sample here was peripheral blood, taken on day 0 of AZD1222 vaccination. Source of these receptors: an adult in good health. Both conserved end residues are part of each CDR3. The D gene is left open where the match is weak. Not every row has a clone size; where given, it reads once, few, many or a size class.

TRBJ1-2	.	TRBV19	14	.	TGTGCCAGTAGACTAGGGACGGGAGCTTCCGGCTACACCTTC	CASRLGTGASGYTF
TRBJ2-5	.	TRBV5-5	13	.	TGTGCCAGCAGCTTGGCTCCGCAAGAGACCCAGTACTTC	CASSLAPQETQYF
TRBJ2-1	.	TRBV6-2/TRBV6-3	15	.	TGTGCCAGCAGTTACGGGGAGAACTCCTACAATGAGCAGTTCTTC	CASSYGENSYNEQFF
TRBJ1-1	.	TRBV6-2/TRBV6-3	11	.	TGTGCCAGCAGTCGGGGGTCTGAAGCTTTCTTT	CASSRGSEAFF
TRBJ2-7	.	TRBV27	18	.	TGTGCCAGCAGTTTACCCAAAAAGGTTAGGGGGGGGTCGTACGAGCAGTACTTC	CASSLPKKVRGGSYEQYF
TRBJ2-2	.	TRBV6-6	14	.	TGTGCCAGCAGTTACTCGACTGATACCGGGGAGCTGTTTTTT	CASSYSTDTGELFF
TRBJ1-2	.	TRBV27	17	.	TGTGCCAGCAGTTTATCATCCCAGGGCAGGCTCTATGGTGGCTACACCTTC	CASSLSSQGRLYGGYTF
TRBJ2-5	.	TRBV2	13	.	TGTGCCAGCAGCCAAGACGGGGAAGAGACCCAGTACTTC	CASSQDGEETQYF
TRBJ2-2	.	TRBV7-8	14	.	TGTGCCTCGAGGGGCAGGTCAAACACCGGGGAGCTGTTTTTT	CASRGRSNTGELFF
TRBJ1-1	TRBD1	TRBV12-5	14	.	TGTGCTAGTGGTTTGGGGACAGGGGGCACTGAAGCTTTCTTT	CASGLGTGGTEAFF
TRBJ2-1	TRBD1	TRBV28	14	.	TGTGCCAGCAGTCATGACAGGGCTTACAATGAGCAGTTCTTC	CASSHDRAYNEQFF
TRBJ2-1	TRBD1	TRBV28	15	.	TGTGCCAGCAGAAGGACAGGGTCGGGTTACAATGAGCAGTTCTTC	CASRRTGSGYNEQFF
TRBJ2-5	TRBD2	TRBV25-1	15	once	TGTGCCAGCAGTGATGGACTAGCGGGGCGGGAGACCCAGTACTTC	CASSDGLAGRETQYF
TRBJ1-6	.	TRBV27	12	.	TGTGCCAGCAGTTTCCTTAATTCACCCCTCCACTTT	CASSFLNSPLHF
TRBJ1-5	.	TRBV2	14	.	TGTGCCAGCCGAACTCAGGGGAGCAATCAGCCCCAGCATTTT	CASRTQGSNQPQHF
TRBJ1-3	.	TRBV9	15	.	TGTGCCAGCAGCGCACCCCAGGGATCTGGAAACACCATATATTTT	CASSAPQGSGNTIYF
TRBJ2-7	.	TRBV7-9	14	.	TGTGCCAGCAGCGTAACGGGCCAAAACTACGAGCAGTACTTC	CASSVTGQNYEQYF
TRBJ2-1	TRBD2	TRBV5-1	16	few	TGCGCCAGCAGCGGGCTGGCGGGAGGGTCCTACAATGAGCAGTTCTTC	CASSGLAGGSYNEQFF
TRBJ2-7	.	TRBV6-5	15	.	TGTGCCAGCAGTTACGGCAGGGGGGGAGCCTACGAGCAGTACTTC	CASSYGRGGAYEQYF
TRBJ2-5	.	TRBV6-5	15	.	TGTGCCAGCAGCCGGATTTTGAGTAACCAAGAGACCCAGTACTTC	CASSRILSNQETQYF
TRBJ1-5	.	TRBV28	16	.	TGTGCCAGCAGTTTAGGGGGGGTCTATAGCAATCAGCCCCAGCATTTT	CASSLGGVYSNQPQHF
TRBJ1-2	TRBD1	TRBV28	13	few	TGTGCCAGCAGGCGACAGGGGAACTATGGCTACACCTTC	CASRRQGNYGYTF
TRBJ2-3	.	TRBV18	17	once	TGTGCCAGCTCACCACCAGGGCTGGCCCAGGGGACAGATACGCAGTATTTT	CASSPPGLAQGTDTQYF
TRBJ2-7	.	TRBV10-3	13	.	TGTGCCACCCGAGGGACTCTTCTAGACGAGCAGTACTTC	CATRGTLLDEQYF
TRBJ2-2	.	TRBV5-1	16	.	TGCGCCAGCAGCTTGGCCGGCCCCGGATACACCGGGGAGCTGTTTTTT	CASSLAGPGYTGELFF
TRBJ1-3	.	TRBV6-5	15	.	TGTGCCAGCAGCCTACTTAGCCTCTCTGGAAACACCATATATTTT	CASSLLSLSGNTIYF
TRBJ2-2	.	TRBV30	12	.	TGTGCCTGGAGTGTAAGGACCGGGGAGCTGTTTTTT	CAWSVRTGELFF
TRBJ2-2	TRBD1	TRBV5-1	16	.	TGCGCCGTCTACCGGGACAGTCAAACGAACACCGGGGAGCTGTTTTTT	CAVYRDSQTNTGELFF
TRBJ2-2	.	TRBV6-5	13	.	TGTGCCAGCAGCAGGGAGTATACCGGGGAGCTGTTTTTT	CASSREYTGELFF
TRBJ1-2	.	TRBV3-1/TRBV3-2	13	.	TGTGCCAGCAGCCAAGCACAGGGAGGCGGCTACACCTTC	CASSQAQGGGYTF
TRBJ2-7	TRBD2	TRBV28	17	.	TGTGCCAGCAGCCCCTTCGGGGGACTAGCGGGAGATTACGAGCAGTACTTC	CASSPFGGLAGDYEQYF
TRBJ1-4	.	TRBV28	15	.	TGTGCCAGCAGTGCCACAGGGCGACCTAATGAAAAACTGTTTTTT	CASSATGRPNEKLFF
TRBJ1-6	.	TRBV5-1	18	.	TGCGCCAGCAGCTTGGCGTTAGAAGGGGCAAACTTTGGCTCACCCCTCCACTTT	CASSLALEGANFGSPLHF
TRBJ1-1	.	TRBV5-6	11	.	TGTGCCAGCGGCAAATACACTGAAGCTTTCTTT	CASGKYTEAFF
TRBJ2-7	.	TRBV9	15	few	TGTGCCAGCAGCCTAGGGGGGCGGTACTCCTACGAGCAGTACTTC	CASSLGGRYSYEQYF
TRBJ1-2	.	TRBV6-1	12	.	TGTGCCAGCAGTGACAGGACTGGAAGCTACACCTTC	CASSDRTGSYTF
TRBJ1-3	.	TRBV7-6	15	.	TGTGCCAGCAGCTTAGATCGTTCCACTGGAAACACCATATATTTT	CASSLDRSTGNTIYF
TRBJ2-5	.	TRBV2	14	.	TGTGCCAGCAGCGAAAACAGGGACCAAGAGACCCAGTACTTC	CASSENRDQETQYF
TRBJ2-7	TRBD2	TRBV28	15	.	TGTGCCAGCAGTTTACGAGGACTAGCTGAGGGCGAGCAGTACTTC	CASSLRGLAEGEQYF
TRBJ1-2	.	TRBV29-1	15	.	TGCAGCGTTGATGACAGCACCTCACCGAACTATGGCTACACCTTC	CSVDDSTSPNYGYTF
TRBJ2-5	.	TRBV7-3	14	.	TGTGCCAGCAGCGTCACCCCAGAACAGGAGACCCAGTACTTC	CASSVTPEQETQYF